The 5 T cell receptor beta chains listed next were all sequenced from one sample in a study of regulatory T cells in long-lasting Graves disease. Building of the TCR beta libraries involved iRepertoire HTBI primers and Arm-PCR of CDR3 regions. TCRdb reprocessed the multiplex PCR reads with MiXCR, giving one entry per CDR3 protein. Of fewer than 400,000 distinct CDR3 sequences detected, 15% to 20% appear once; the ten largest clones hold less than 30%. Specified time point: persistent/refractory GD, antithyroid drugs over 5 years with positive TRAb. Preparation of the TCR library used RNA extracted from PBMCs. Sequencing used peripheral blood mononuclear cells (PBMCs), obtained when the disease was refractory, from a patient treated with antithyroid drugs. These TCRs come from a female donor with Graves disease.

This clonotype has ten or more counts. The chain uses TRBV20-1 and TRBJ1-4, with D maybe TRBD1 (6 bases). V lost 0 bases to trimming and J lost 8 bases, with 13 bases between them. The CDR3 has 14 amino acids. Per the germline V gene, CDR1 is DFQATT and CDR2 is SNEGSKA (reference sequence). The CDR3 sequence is CSARDPGGVEKLFF. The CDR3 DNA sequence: TGCAGTGCTAGAGATCCCGGGGGCGTGGAAAAACTGTTTTTT.

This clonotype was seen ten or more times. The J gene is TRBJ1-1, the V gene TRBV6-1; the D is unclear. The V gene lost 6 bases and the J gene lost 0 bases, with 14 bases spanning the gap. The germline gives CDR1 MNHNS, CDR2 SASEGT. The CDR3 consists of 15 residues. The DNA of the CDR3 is TGTGCCAGCAGGACTCCTGTTGGCATGAACACTGAAGCTTTCTTT. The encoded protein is CASRTPVGMNTEAFF.

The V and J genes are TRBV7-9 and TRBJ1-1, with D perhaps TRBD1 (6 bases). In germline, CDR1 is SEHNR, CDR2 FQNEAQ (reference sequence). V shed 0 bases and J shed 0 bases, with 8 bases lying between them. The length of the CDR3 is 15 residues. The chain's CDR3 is CASSLATGMNTEAFF. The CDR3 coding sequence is TGTGCCAGCAGCTTAGCGACAGGCATGAACACTGAAGCTTTCTTT.

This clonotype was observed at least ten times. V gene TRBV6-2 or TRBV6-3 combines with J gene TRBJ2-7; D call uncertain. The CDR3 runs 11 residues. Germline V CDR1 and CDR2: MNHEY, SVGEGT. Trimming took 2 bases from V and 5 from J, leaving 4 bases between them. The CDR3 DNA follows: TGTGCCAGCAGTTACCAGGACGAGCAGTACTTC. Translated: CASSYQDEQYF.

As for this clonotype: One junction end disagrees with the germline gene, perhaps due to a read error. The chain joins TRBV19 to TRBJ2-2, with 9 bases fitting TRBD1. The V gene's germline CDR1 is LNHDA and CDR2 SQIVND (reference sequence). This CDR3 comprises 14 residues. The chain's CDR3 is CASSRQGDTRELFF. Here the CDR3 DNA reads TGTGCCAGTAGCCGACAGGGGGACACCCGGGAGCTGTTTTTT.